What follows is one T cell receptor (beta chain) and its context. Per the original data handling: Estimated nucleated cell counts came from reference gene primer amplification. Profiled with immunoSEQ multiplex PCR; TCRdb holds only in-frame clones, not every one. The V and J calls and clone size are taken from that table; D and trimming were inferred from the DNA. The repertoire consists of about 160,000 clones, with around 74% occurring once and the leading ten covering 2.5% to 3%. This sample is part of a study of blood T cell repertoires in COVID-19. Study at large: Sites in the United States, Italy and Spain provided acute and convalescent COVID-19 samples. Sample material is recorded as cDNA or gDNA derived from T cells, B-cell-depleted T cells, or PBMCs.

The trim removed 7 bases at V and 4 bases at J, leaving 8 bases unmatched. This CDR3 is 14 amino acids long. Germline-derived CDR1 and CDR2 are SQVTM and ANQGSEA. The receptor's source is a man between 65 and 85 years old with acute or convalescent COVID-19. Source material: peripheral blood. The rearrangement links TRBV29-1 to TRBJ2-3; TRBD1 agrees at 10 bases. CDR3 DNA: TGCAGCGCCCGCGGGACAGGGGTCGCAGATACGCAGTATTTT. Protein sequence: CSARGTGVADTQYF.